This T cell receptor (beta chain) was identified during a study of radiation and T cells in renal cell carcinoma. On the study more broadly: Nephrectomy followed 15 Gy stereotactic body radiation by 4 weeks. Study conclusions and caveats: From baseline, blood top tumor clonotypes peaked at 2 weeks post-radiation.

Repertoires were generated with immunoSEQ multiplex PCR, while TCRdb's copy carries only in-frame clones and drops some. Of just over 150,000 clones listed, over 80% were seen once; the top ten hold 13%. Time point meaning: blood 2 weeks post-SBRT. Treatment of the sample: 15 Gy SBRT to primary tumor, nephrectomy 4 weeks later. Blood was sampled at baseline, 2 weeks and 4 weeks after SBRT. A remark on this clone: Its specificity is not known.

The CDR3 is 13 amino acids. Deletions cut 0 bases from V and 6 bases from J, with 7 bases between. The germline V gene has CDR1 SGHKS and CDR2 YYEKEE (reference sequence). The chain employs TRBV5-5 and TRBJ1-5, with D unresolved. Sequenced material: blood, taken from a patient whose treatment included radiotherapy and nephrectomy. The receptor was isolated from a woman aged 45-60 years with renal cell carcinoma. CDR3 DNA: TGTGCCAGCAGCTTGGAATGGGGTCAGCCCCAGCATTTT. As protein: CASSLEWGQPQHF.